The 8 T cell receptor beta chains listed next were all sequenced from one sample in a study of cytomegalovirus exposure and HLA in healthy donors. 60 Vbeta and 13 Jbeta primers were used in PCR. This table comes from immunoSEQ multiplex PCR, and its TCRdb copy is limited to in-frame clones, with some not included. The sample includes around 120,000 clones, around 81% of them seen just once. Material for sequencing was PBMCs. The receptors here all came from a man aged 18 to 30 in good health and CMV-seronegative.

The chain carries TRBV19 and TRBJ1-1, with a tentative D call TRBD1 (6 bases). In germline, CDR1 is LNHDA, CDR2 SQIVND (reference sequence). CDR3 length: 13 amino acids. Trimming removed 3 bases at V and 6 bases at J, with 11 bases between. The CDR3 region is CASSIPGDSEAFF. For the CDR3, the DNA is TGTGCCAGTAGTATTCCAGGGGATTCTGAAGCTTTCTTT.

The V gene is TRBV27, the J gene TRBJ2-1; 8 positions match TRBD1. With V trimmed by 6 bases and J by 3 bases, 13 bases remained unmatched. The germline CDR1 and CDR2 sequences are MNHEY and SMNVEV (reference sequence). The CDR3 runs 17 residues. CDR3 coding DNA: TGTGCCAGCAGCCAGCTCTCTAGGACAGGGTACTACAATGAGCAGTTCTTC. This codes for CASSQLSRTGYYNEQFF.

This clone has more than one count but fewer than ten. The gene calls are TRBV27 and TRBJ2-1; a weak D match, TRBD1 (6 bases). The germline gives CDR1 MNHEY, CDR2 SMNVEV (reference sequence). The CDR3 has 16 residues. The V end was cut by 2 bases, the J end by 3 bases, with 14 bases between. Here the CDR3 DNA reads TGTGCCAGCAGTTTACTTCTCGGACAGCTCTACAATGAGCAGTTCTTC. Protein product: CASSLLLGQLYNEQFF.

The V gene is TRBV5-1, the J gene TRBJ1-1, with D maybe TRBD1 (6 bases). V lost 3 bases and J lost 4, with 10 bases in between. Germline V gives CDR1 SGHRS, CDR2 YFSETQ. There are 13 residues in the CDR3. In nucleotides, the CDR3 is TGCGCCAGCAGCTACGAACAGGGCACTGAAGCTTTCTTT. This encodes CASSYEQGTEAFF.

The chain recombines TRBV9 with TRBJ2-7; D perhaps matches TRBD2 (6 bases). V lost 3 bases to trimming and J lost 3 bases, with 19 bases between them. The CDR3 runs 16 residues. Germline CDR1 reads SGDLS; CDR2 reads YYNGEE. The CDR3 DNA follows: TGTGCCAGCAGCGAGGGGAGATCGGGACTCCTCTACGAGCAGTACTTC. It encodes CASSEGRSGLLYEQYF.

V gene TRBV19 combines with J gene TRBJ1-1; 8 bases agree with TRBD1. The V segment lost 3 bases and the J segment 4 bases; nucleotides outside the gene matches: 10. Germline V gene data show CDR1 as LNHDA and CDR2 as SQIVND (reference sequence). The CDR3 covers 16 residues. CDR3 sequence reads: CASSIPRQGWGTEAFF. DNA for the CDR3: TGTGCCAGTAGTATCCCCCGACAGGGGTGGGGCACTGAAGCTTTCTTT.

The chain uses TRBV11-3 and TRBJ1-4, with D uncertain. This CDR3 comprises 16 residues. V shed 2 bases and J shed 7 bases, with 17 bases lying between them. From germline, CDR1 is SGHNT and CDR2 YENEEA. The CDR3, as DNA: TGTGCCAGCAGCTTATTAGGAGAGTCGGGAGGTGAAAAACTGTTTTTT. This encodes CASSLLGESGGEKLFF. Full variable domain (outside the CDR3, taken from reference TRBV11-3 and TRBJ1-4): EAGVVQSPRYKIIEKKQPVAFWCNPISGHNTLYWYLQNLGQGPELLIRYENEEAVDDSQLPKDRFSAERLKGVDSTLKIQPAELGDSAVYLCASSLLGESGGEKLFFGSGTQLSVL.

The gene calls are TRBV5-6 and TRBJ2-5; the D gene is possibly TRBD2 (6 bases). Trimming removed 0 bases from V and 12 bases from J, with 9 bases in between. CDR1 SGHDT and CDR2 YYEEEE come from the germline V gene. CDR3 length: 11 amino acids. The CDR3 DNA is TGTGCCAGCAGCTTGGAAGCGGGCGAGTACTTC. Translation: CASSLEAGEYF.